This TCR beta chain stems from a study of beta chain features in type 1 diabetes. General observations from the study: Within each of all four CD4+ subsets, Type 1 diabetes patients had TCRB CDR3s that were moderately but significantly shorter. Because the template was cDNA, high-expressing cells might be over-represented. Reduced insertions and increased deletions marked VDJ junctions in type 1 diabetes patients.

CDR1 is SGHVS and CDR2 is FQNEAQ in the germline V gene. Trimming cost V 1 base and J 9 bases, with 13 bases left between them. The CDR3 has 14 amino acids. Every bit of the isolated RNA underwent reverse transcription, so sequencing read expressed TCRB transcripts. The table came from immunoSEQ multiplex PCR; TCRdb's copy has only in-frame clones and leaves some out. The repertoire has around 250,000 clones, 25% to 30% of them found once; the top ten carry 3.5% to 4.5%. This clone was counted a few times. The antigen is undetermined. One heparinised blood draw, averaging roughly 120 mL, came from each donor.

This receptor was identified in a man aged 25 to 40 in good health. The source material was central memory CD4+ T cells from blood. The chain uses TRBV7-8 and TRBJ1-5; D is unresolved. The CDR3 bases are TGTGCCAGCAGCTTAGAAGTGGGTACGTGGCCCCAGCATTTT. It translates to CASSLEVGTWPQHF.